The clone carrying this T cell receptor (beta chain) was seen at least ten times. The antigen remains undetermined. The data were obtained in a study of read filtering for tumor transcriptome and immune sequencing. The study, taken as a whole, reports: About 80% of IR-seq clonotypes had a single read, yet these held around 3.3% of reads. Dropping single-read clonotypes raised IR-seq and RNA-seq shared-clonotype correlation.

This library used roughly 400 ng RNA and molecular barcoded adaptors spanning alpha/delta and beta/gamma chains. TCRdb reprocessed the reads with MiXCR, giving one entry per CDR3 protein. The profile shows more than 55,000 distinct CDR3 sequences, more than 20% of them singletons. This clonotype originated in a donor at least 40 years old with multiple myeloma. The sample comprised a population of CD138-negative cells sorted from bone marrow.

The CDR3 loop reads CSAGQNTEAFF. The CDR3 DNA sequence: TGCAGTGCTGGACAGAACACTGAAGCTTTCTTT. The chain employs TRBV20-1 and TRBJ1-1; D may be TRBD1 (5 bases). The V and J ends lost 5 bases and 1 base respectively, with 5 bases between them. The CDR3 loop spans 11 amino acids. Germline loops: CDR1 DFQATT, CDR2 SNEGSKA (reference sequence).